This T cell receptor (beta chain) was profiled in a study of blood T cell repertoires in COVID-19. Study overall: The samples span acute and convalescent COVID-19 from the United States, Italy and Spain. PBMCs, B-cell-depleted T cells, or T cells were the source of the cDNA or gDNA that made up the material.

Germline CDR1 reads MNHEY; CDR2 reads SMNVEV (reference sequence). The germline V and J ends were trimmed by 6 bases and 1 base, with 13 bases remaining between them. The CDR3 has 14 amino acids. Original analysis: Estimation of nucleated cell counts was performed using reference gene primer amplification. Assay: immunoSEQ multiplex PCR; the TCRdb copy retains only in-frame clones and omits some. V and J calls and clone size are given by that table; D and trimming were obtained from the DNA. The sample records under 40,000 clones, approximately 84% being singletons. This sequence joins TRBV27 and TRBJ2-7; possible D gene TRBD2, 6 bases. The sequenced sample was peripheral blood. The receptor comes from a man in his fifties or sixties with active or convalescent COVID-19. The chain's CDR3 is CASRRPGESYEQYF. The DNA of the CDR3 is TGTGCCAGCAGGCGGCCGGGGGAATCCTACGAGCAGTACTTC.